The 30 T cell receptor beta chains in this list originate from one sample, sequenced in a study of T cells in Graves' hyperthyroidism and ophthalmopathy. Amplification targeted TCR beta CDR3 regions from RNA transcripts. TCR CDR3 regions were first amplified by RT-PCR with HTBI primers. A single record per CDR3 protein comes from TCRdb applying MiXCR to the multiplex PCR reads. The sample has approximately 220,000 distinct CDR3 sequences, 15% to 20% seen once. The material sequenced was blood. The receptors originated from a man in his forties with Graves' hyperthyroidism.

This chain uses TRBV7-2 with TRBJ2-3, with 7 bases lining up with TRBD2. Germline loops: CDR1 SGHTA, CDR2 FQGNSA. The CDR3 extends over 17 amino acids. The junction had 10 bases not matched to a gene; V was cut back by 4 bases and J by 0 bases. CDR3 sequence (DNA): TGTGCCAGCAGCTCTTTTGGGGTCGGGGGGAGCACAGATACGCAGTATTTT. Translation: CASSSFGVGGSTDTQYF.

In its sample, this clonotype was seen many times. The chain couples TRBV2 to TRBJ2-7; perhaps TRBD2 as D (6 bases). The CDR3 sequence is 13 residues long. V lost 8 bases and J lost 2, with 13 bases in between. Germline-derived CDR1 and CDR2 are SNHLY and FYNNEI. The CDR3 reads CASGGVGTYEQYF. The CDR3 nucleotides are TGTGCCAGCGGAGGGGTAGGCACCTACGAGCAGTACTTC.

This clonotype was counted at least ten times. This sequence joins TRBV20-1 and TRBJ2-4; 7 positions match TRBD1. The germline V gene encodes CDR1 DFQATT and CDR2 SNEGSKA (reference sequence). J gave up 8 bases and V 5 bases, and 12 bases lay outside the gene matches. The CDR3 consists of 14 residues. CDR3 DNA sequence: TGCAGTGCTGGTCCCCCCGGGACAGCCTACATTCAGTACTTC. Encoded protein: CSAGPPGTAYIQYF.

To note about this clonotype: A much larger clone lies one base from this, so it may be a read error. The chain carries TRBV6-2 or TRBV6-3 and TRBJ1-1; perhaps TRBD1 as D (5 bases). With 2 bases removed from V and 0 bases from J, the gap between germline ends came to 10 bases. CDR1 is MNHEY, CDR2 SVGEGT, per germline. The CDR3 is made up of 15 amino acids. The DNA of the CDR3 is TGTGCCAGCAGTTACAGTTCGGACATGAACACTGAAGCTTTCTTT. Protein: CASSYSSDMNTEAFF.

The rearrangement uses TRBV5-4 and TRBJ1-6, with D tentatively TRBD1 (5 bases). The CDR3 has 15 amino acids. Germline V gene lookup returns CDR1 SGHNT and CDR2 YYREEE (reference sequence). The V gene lost 2 bases and the J gene lost 7 bases, with 13 bases spanning the gap. In DNA form, the CDR3 reads TGTGCCAGCAGCTTCCGGGACTTTCTAAATTCACCCCTCCACTTT. This encodes CASSFRDFLNSPLHF.

The chain joins TRBV7-9 to TRBJ1-4; weak D call: TRBD1 (5 bases). Deletions cut 4 bases from V and 3 bases from J, with 15 bases between. The CDR3 has 16 residues. Germline-derived CDR1 and CDR2 are SEHNR and FQNEAQ (reference sequence). As DNA, the CDR3 is TGTGCCAGCAGCTCGCAGGGATGGGGAGCTAATGAAAAACTGTTTTTT. This codes for CASSSQGWGANEKLFF.

This clonotype was observed a handful of times. The rearrangement uses TRBV6-1 and TRBJ1-5; the D is unclear. The CDR3 covers 13 residues. Germline V gene sequence: CDR1 MNHNS, CDR2 SASEGT. V lost 5 bases, J lost 6 bases, and 11 bases lay in between. CDR3 DNA: TGTGCCAGCAGTAAATATTTGCTTCAGCCCCAGCATTTT. This sequence encodes CASSKYLLQPQHF.

This clonotype came up many times. The rearrangement joins TRBV11-2 to TRBJ1-1; no definite D call. The V gene's germline CDR1 is SGHAT and CDR2 FQNNGV. The CDR3 is 13 residues long. Between the trimmed V and J ends, which lost 5 bases and 3 bases, there was a span of 10 bases. The CDR3 loop is CASSDLPDTEAFF. The CDR3 DNA is TGTGCCAGCAGCGACCTCCCGGACACTGAAGCTTTCTTT.

This clonotype was found many times. V and J are TRBV20-1 and TRBJ1-2, with D possibly matching TRBD1 (5 bases). The V end lost 1 base, the J end lost 0 bases, and 15 bases lay between the germline ends. Germline CDR1 DFQATT, CDR2 SNEGSKA (reference sequence). The CDR3 contains 16 residues. DNA of the CDR3: TGCAGTGCTAGAGGGGGCTGGGCAGGAGCTAACTATGGCTACACCTTC. This translates into CSARGGWAGANYGYTF.

This clonotype was counted ten times or more. CDR3 sequence: CASSFSTAVSLAFYEQYF. The CDR3 DNA reads TGTGCCAGCAGTTTCTCGACCGCAGTGTCGTTGGCATTCTACGAGCAGTACTTC. The chain uses TRBV12-3 or TRBV12-4 and TRBJ2-7; D unclear. Trimming left V 3 bases short and J 3 bases short, with 24 bases between. The CDR3 has 18 amino acids.

This clonotype was counted ten times or more. The V gene is TRBV20-1, the J gene TRBJ1-1; no firm D call. The CDR3 consists of 14 residues. Looked up from germline, CDR1 is DFQATT and CDR2 is SNEGSKA (reference sequence). V lost 0 bases and J 3 bases, leaving 11 bases between the germline ends. The CDR3 sequence: CSARDSGRHTEAFF. The CDR3 DNA sequence: TGCAGTGCTAGAGATTCGGGCAGGCACACTGAAGCTTTCTTT.

This clonotype was detected many times. The chain couples TRBV7-2 to TRBJ2-3; TRBD2 matches at 7 bases. With V trimmed by 5 bases and J by 3 bases, 11 bases remained unmatched. Germline V gene lookup returns CDR1 SGHTA and CDR2 FQGNSA. The CDR3 runs 16 residues. The DNA of the CDR3 is TGTGCCAGCAGCGTGGGGGGGGGTCCATCAACAGATACGCAGTATTTT. It encodes CASSVGGGPSTDTQYF.

This clonotype was seen a few times. The V and J genes are TRBV9 and TRBJ1-1, with TRBD1 matching 10 bases. The V gene's germline CDR1 is SGDLS and CDR2 YYNGEE. J was trimmed by 1 base and V by 4 bases; bases with no gene match: 7. The CDR3 has 16 residues. CDR3 DNA sequence: TGTGCCAGCAGCCCCAGACAGGGGGCCCAGAACACTGAAGCTTTCTTT. Translation: CASSPRQGAQNTEAFF. The full variable domain, completed using reference TRBV9 and TRBJ1-1, is DSGVTQTPKHLITATGQRVTLRCSPRSGDLSVYWYQQSLDQGLQFLIQYYNGEERAKGNILERFSAQQFPDLHSELNLSSLELGDSALYFCASSPRQGAQNTEAFFGQGTRLTVV.

This clonotype was detected ten times or more. The chain combines TRBV6-2 or TRBV6-3 with TRBJ2-1; TRBD2 aligns across 11 bases. Trimming removed 5 bases from V and 8 bases from J; junction bases left unmatched: 11. The CDR3 spans 16 residues. The germline gives CDR1 MNHEY, CDR2 SVGEGT. The CDR3 nucleotides are TGTGCCAGCAGTAACCCGACTAGCGGGGTAGGTGATGAGCAGTTCTTC. The encoded protein is CASSNPTSGVGDEQFF.

Ten or more counts support this clonotype. The chain carries TRBV6-1 and TRBJ2-7; D ambiguous. The CDR3 runs 13 residues. Trimming cost V 6 bases and J 1 base, with 10 bases left between them. Germline assignment: CDR1 MNHNS and CDR2 SASEGT. CDR3 DNA sequence: TGTGCCAGCAGCGACATCCTTTCCTACGAGCAGTACTTC. Its translation is CASSDILSYEQYF.

This clonotype occurred once. The chain is built from TRBV20-1 and TRBJ2-1, with TRBD2 as a possible D gene (5 bases). The germline gives CDR1 DFQATT, CDR2 SNEGSKA (reference sequence). V was shortened by 5 bases and J by 4 bases, with 24 bases between the two germline ends. This CDR3 has 17 amino acids. CDR3 DNA sequence: TGCAGTGCTCCAAGGGTAGCCGGCGGGTCCTCTTACAATGAGCAGTTCTTC. Translating gives CSAPRVAGGSSYNEQFF.

Ten or more counts support this clonotype. J is TRBJ2-7 and V is TRBV6-1; TRBD1 is a possible D gene (5 bases). Germline V gene lookup returns CDR1 MNHNS and CDR2 SASEGT. This CDR3 region has 14 residues. Trimming took off 2 bases at V and 6 bases at J, with 14 bases between the two ends. Here the CDR3 reads CASSETGPSGEQYF. The CDR3 DNA sequence: TGTGCCAGCAGTGAAACAGGACCCTCGGGCGAGCAGTACTTC.

This clonotype has a count of ten or more. The CDR3 protein is CASSPTNYGYTF. Written as DNA, the CDR3 is TGTGCCAGCAGCCCTACTAACTATGGCTACACCTTC. The chain is built from TRBV7-9 and TRBJ1-2, with D unresolved. The CDR3 consists of 12 residues. From germline, CDR1 is SEHNR and CDR2 FQNEAQ (reference sequence). V lost 5 bases to trimming and J lost 0 bases, with 4 bases between them.

In its sample, this clonotype was seen a few times. The chain recombines TRBV27 with TRBJ2-7; possible D gene TRBD2, 7 bases. Germline V gene lookup returns CDR1 MNHEY and CDR2 SMNVEV (reference sequence). V lost 1 base, J lost 4 bases, and 14 bases lay in between. The CDR3 totals 15 residues. The CDR3 DNA sequence: TGTGCCAGCAGTTTATTCGGGGGGCTTGGGTACGAGCAGTACTTC. Amino acid sequence: CASSLFGGLGYEQYF.

Only a few counts were recorded for this clonotype. The rearrangement uses TRBV27 and TRBJ1-1; D may be TRBD1 (6 bases). Deletions cut 6 bases from V and 4 bases from J, with 12 bases between. Germline-derived CDR1 and CDR2 are MNHEY and SMNVEV (reference sequence). The CDR3 sequence is 13 residues long. In nucleotides, the CDR3 is TGTGCCAGCAGCAGGGGTTTTACCACTGAAGCTTTCTTT. It specifies CASSRGFTTEAFF.

The rearrangement uses TRBV15 and TRBJ1-1; no definite D call. This CDR3 has 13 amino acids. Germline V CDR1 and CDR2: LNHNV, YYDKDF (reference sequence). V lost 1 base to trimming and J lost 5 bases, with 8 bases between them. CDR3: CATSRARRTEAFF. CDR3 nucleotides: TGTGCCACCAGCAGAGCACGCAGGACTGAAGCTTTCTTT.

The sample holds a few counts of this clonotype. This chain joins TRBV28 and TRBJ1-2; perhaps TRBD1 as D (6 bases). With 8 bases removed from V and 6 bases from J, the gap between germline ends came to 19 bases. The germline gives CDR1 MDHEN, CDR2 SYDVKM. The CDR3 extends over 14 amino acids. Written as DNA, the CDR3 is TGTGCCAGCCTTAACCCCCCAGGGGTGAATGGCTACACCTTC. This codes for CASLNPPGVNGYTF.

A few counts support this clonotype. The rearrangement joins TRBV20-1 to TRBJ2-1; 12 bases fit TRBD2. Germline V gives CDR1 DFQATT, CDR2 SNEGSKA (reference sequence). This CDR3 spans 17 amino acids. Trimming cost V 0 bases and J 4 bases; bases outside gene matches: 7. CDR3 amino acids: CSARDPASGGAYNEQFF. The CDR3 bases are TGCAGTGCTAGAGATCCCGCTAGCGGGGGGGCGTACAATGAGCAGTTCTTC.

V gene TRBV20-1 combines with J gene TRBJ2-3; no firm D call. Germline V CDR1 and CDR2: DFQATT, SNEGSKA (reference sequence). The CDR3 is made up of 14 amino acids. The ends were cut back, 3 bases at V and 0 bases at J, with 10 bases in the middle. The CDR3 coding sequence is TGCAGTGCTAGGTCGTCAAAAAGCACAGATACGCAGTATTTT. The encoded protein is CSARSSKSTDTQYF.

This clonotype came up a few times. The chain combines TRBV6-5 with TRBJ1-6; TRBD1 aligns across 8 bases. The V gene end was trimmed by 4 bases and the J gene end by 8 bases; junction bases not matched to a gene: 10. Germline assignment: CDR1 MNHEY and CDR2 SVGAGI. This CDR3 contains 16 residues. CDR3 residues: CASSSTRQGADSPLHF. The CDR3 DNA is TGTGCCAGCAGTTCCACCCGTCAGGGGGCTGATTCACCCCTCCACTTT.

The chain has TRBV15 and TRBJ1-5; 7 bases are shared with TRBD1. This CDR3 is built from 15 residues. V was pared by 4 bases and J by 5 bases, with 8 bases of the junction left unmatched. Germline CDR1 is LNHNV and CDR2 is YYDKDF (reference sequence). CDR3 nucleotides: TGTGCCACCAGCAATAGCCAGGGGGGGGATCAGCCCCAGCATTTT. This encodes CATSNSQGGDQPQHF.

The gene calls are TRBV28 and TRBJ2-7; TRBD1 aligns across 7 bases. This CDR3 spans 14 amino acids. The V gene end was trimmed by 6 bases and the J gene end by 2 bases; junction bases not matched to a gene: 7. Germline CDR1 and CDR2: MDHEN and SYDVKM. The CDR3, as DNA: TGTGCCAGCAGCAGGACAGGCAACCCCTACGAGCAGTACTTC. This sequence encodes CASSRTGNPYEQYF.

This clonotype was detected a few times. This chain connects TRBV5-1 to TRBJ2-5; D might be TRBD1 (6 bases). The CDR3 is 15 residues long. V was clipped by 0 bases and J by 4 bases, with 13 bases between them. CDR1 and CDR2 from the germline V gene are SGHRS and YFSETQ. CDR3: CASSLDGFRGETQYF. The CDR3, as DNA: TGCGCCAGCAGCTTGGATGGTTTCAGGGGAGAGACCCAGTACTTC.

This clonotype has only a few counts. CDR3 protein: CASTPLPLGEKLFF. The CDR3 DNA is TGTGCCAGCACCCCCTTGCCTTTAGGGGAAAAACTGTTTTTT. The chain combines TRBV27 with TRBJ1-4; D not certain. Germline V CDR1 and CDR2: MNHEY, SMNVEV (reference sequence). Trimming left V 7 bases short and J 8 bases short, with 17 bases between. The CDR3 is 14 residues long. Complete variable domain (other parts from reference TRBV27 and TRBJ1-4): EAQVTQNPRYLITVTGKKLTVTCSQNMNHEYMSWYRQDPGLGLRQIYYSMNVEVTDKGDVPEGYKVSRKEKRNFPLILESPSPNQTSLYFCASTPLPLGEKLFFGSGTQLSVL.

The chain has TRBV4-3 and TRBJ2-7, with 16 bases aligning to TRBD2. CDR3 size: 18 residues. Germline loops: CDR1 LGHNA, CDR2 YSLEER. V trimming: 0 bases; J trimming: 4 bases; junction bases outside the gene matches: 6. CDR3 DNA: TGCGCCAGCAGCCAAGAAGGGACTAGCGGGGGGGCGGTGTACGAGCAGTACTTC. Residues: CASSQEGTSGGAVYEQYF.